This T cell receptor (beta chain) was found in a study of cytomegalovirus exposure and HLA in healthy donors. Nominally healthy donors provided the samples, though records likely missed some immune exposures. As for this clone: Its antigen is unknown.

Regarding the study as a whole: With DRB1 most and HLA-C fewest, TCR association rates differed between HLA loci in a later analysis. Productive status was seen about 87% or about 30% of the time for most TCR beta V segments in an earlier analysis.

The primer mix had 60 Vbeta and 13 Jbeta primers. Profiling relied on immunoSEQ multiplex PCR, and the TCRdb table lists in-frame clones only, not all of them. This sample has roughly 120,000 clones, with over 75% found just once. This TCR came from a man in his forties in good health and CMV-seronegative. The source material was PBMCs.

In DNA form, the CDR3 reads TGTGCCAGCAGCAACGGACTAGCGCAAGAGCAGTTCTTC. Translation gives CASSNGLAQEQFF. This chain joins TRBV11-2 and TRBJ2-1, with 9 positions matching TRBD2. This CDR3 has 13 residues. The germline gives CDR1 SGHAT, CDR2 FQNNGV. Trimming cost V 5 bases and J 10 bases; bases outside gene matches: 6.